These T cell receptor beta chains were read from a single sample in a study of T-cell memory formation after mild COVID-19. TCRdb re-called the 5' RACE reads with MiXCR, one entry per CDR3 protein. The sample has under 300,000 distinct CDR3 sequences; 7.5% to 9.5% are singletons. What was sequenced was PBMCs or a T cell subset sorted from them (not recorded which). The receptors shown here come from a man between 18 and 35 years old who had mild COVID-19 (a few samples of this study predate the infection). Cell type and time point are not known. Both conserved end residues are part of each CDR3. D genes are given only for firm matches. Clone size, where shown, is once, few, many, or a class for clones that have expanded.

size,J,V,D,CDR3,DNA
few,TRBJ2-5,TRBV7-9,NA,CASSPPMRWGETQYF,TGTGCCAGCAGCCCCCCCATGAGGTGGGGAGAGACCCAGTACTTC
few,TRBJ2-3,TRBV5-1,TRBD1,CASSGDRVRTDTQYF,TGCGCCAGCAGCGGGGACAGGGTTAGAACAGATACGCAGTATTTT
many,TRBJ1-2,TRBV3-1,TRBD1,CASSPQDRIINGYTF,TGTGCCAGCAGCCCCCAGGACAGGATAATTAATGGCTACACCTTC
NA,TRBJ1-5,TRBV6-5,TRBD1,CASSSRYRGSNQPQHF,TGTGCCAGCAGTTCGCGATACAGGGGTAGCAATCAGCCCCAGCATTTT
few,TRBJ2-3,TRBV11-3,TRBD2,CASSTGGPGGDTQYF,TGTGCCAGCTCCACGGGAGGGCCCGGAGGAGATACGCAGTATTTT
NA,TRBJ2-7,TRBV29-1,NA,CSVRGNYEQYF,TGCAGCGTGCGGGGTAACTACGAGCAGTACTTC
few,TRBJ2-3,TRBV27,TRBD2,CASSGVAGGEAFPPHTQYF,TGTGCCAGCAGCGGTGTGGCGGGGGGGGAGGCATTTCCCCCCCATACGCAGTATTTT
few,TRBJ1-4,TRBV7-2,NA,CASSLRAPSVEKLFF,TGTGCCAGCAGCTTGAGGGCCCCTTCGGTTGAAAAACTGTTTTTT
few,TRBJ2-2,TRBV14,TRBD2,CASSRLLAGGTGELFF,TGTGCCAGCAGCCGTCTACTAGCGGGGGGCACCGGGGAGCTGTTTTTT
NA,TRBJ2-7,TRBV5-1,NA,CASSLRQDYFSYEQYF,TGCGCCAGCAGCTTGAGGCAGGACTATTTCTCCTACGAGCAGTACTTC
NA,TRBJ1-3,TRBV20-1,NA,CSASGAVNTIYF,TGCAGTGCTAGTGGGGCCGTAAACACCATATATTTT
few,TRBJ2-1,TRBV12-3/TRBV12-4,NA,CASTVGGRTLNEQFF,TGTGCCAGCACGGTCGGCGGAAGGACGCTCAATGAGCAGTTCTTC
NA,TRBJ1-1,TRBV4-3,NA,CASSQVTNTEDFF,TGCGCCAGCAGCCAAGTGACCAACACTGAAGATTTCTTT
NA,TRBJ2-3,TRBV12-3/TRBV12-4,NA,CASSIGGTDTQYF,TGTGCCAGCAGTATTGGAGGCACAGATACGCAGTATTTT
many,TRBJ2-4,TRBV4-1,TRBD2,CASSPRGGPLDIQYF,TGCGCCAGCAGCCCCCGGGGGGGCCCTCTCGACATTCAGTACTTC
few,TRBJ2-7,TRBV30,NA,CACGGLAPKWNEQYF,TGTGCCTGTGGGGGGCTAGCTCCCAAGTGGAACGAGCAGTACTTC
few,TRBJ1-5,TRBV7-8,TRBD1,CASSLGTGANQPQHF,TGTGCCAGCAGCCTAGGGACAGGGGCTAATCAGCCCCAGCATTTT
few,TRBJ2-2,TRBV20-1,TRBD1,CSVSSGGNRELFF,TGCAGTGTCTCCTCAGGGGGAAACCGGGAGCTGTTTTTT
NA,TRBJ2-1,TRBV28,NA,CASRSSLNNEQFF,TGTGCCAGCAGATCGAGTTTGAACAATGAGCAGTTCTTC
NA,TRBJ2-6,TRBV7-9,TRBD2,CASSGRTSGGASGANVLTF,TGTGCCAGCAGCGGAAGGACTAGCGGGGGGGCTTCTGGGGCCAACGTCCTGACTTTC
few,TRBJ2-3,TRBV21-1,NA,CASSAPGKVSTDTQYF,TGTGCCAGCAGCGCCCCCGGGAAGGTTAGCACAGATACGCAGTATTTT
many,TRBJ1-1,TRBV12-3/TRBV12-4,TRBD1,CASSPGQVGDTEAFF,TGTGCCAGCAGTCCGGGACAGGTCGGGGACACTGAAGCTTTCTTT
once,TRBJ1-1,TRBV7-9,TRBD1,CASSPPGQGASGMNTEAFF,TGTGCCAGCAGCCCGCCCGGACAGGGGGCCAGTGGAATGAACACTGAAGCTTTCTTT
many,TRBJ1-4,TRBV20-1,NA,CSASRQVVEKLFF,TGCAGTGCTAGCCGACAGGTTGTAGAAAAACTGTTTTTT
few,TRBJ2-5,TRBV6-6,NA,CASSAEGGEETQYF,TGTGCCAGCAGCGCGGAGGGGGGGGAAGAGACCCAGTACTTC
NA,TRBJ2-3,TRBV12-3/TRBV12-4,NA,CASSLNRGTDTQYF,TGTGCCAGCAGTTTGAATCGAGGCACAGATACGCAGTATTTT
few,TRBJ2-5,TRBV6-1,NA,CASKGWGQETQYF,TGTGCCAGCAAAGGCTGGGGGCAAGAGACCCAGTACTTC
NA,TRBJ1-5,TRBV6-6,NA,CASSTGAGQPQHF,TGTGCCAGCAGTACAGGCGCGGGTCAGCCCCAGCATTTT
many,TRBJ2-1,TRBV4-3,NA,CASSQDWDNEQFF,TGCGCCAGCAGCCAAGATTGGGACAATGAGCAGTTCTTC
few,TRBJ2-1,TRBV11-2,NA,CASSLHGEQFF,TGTGCCAGCAGCTTACATGGTGAGCAGTTCTTC
few,TRBJ2-3,TRBV7-3,TRBD2,CASSPGTSGGGRQYF,TGTGCCAGCAGCCCGGGGACTAGCGGGGGAGGTAGGCAGTATTTT
NA,TRBJ2-5,TRBV5-1,NA,CASSFSSGTQYF,TGCGCCAGCAGCTTTTCAAGCGGGACCCAGTACTTC
NA,TRBJ2-3,TRBV7-2,NA,CASSLVRAAGARTDTQYF,TGTGCCAGCAGCTTAGTGAGGGCTGCGGGGGCCCGCACAGATACGCAGTATTTT
many,TRBJ2-5,TRBV6-2/TRBV6-3,TRBD2,CASSYTSGGQETQYF,TGTGCCAGCAGTTACACAAGCGGGGGCCAAGAGACCCAGTACTTC
few,TRBJ1-5,TRBV19,NA,CASSDSHNQPQHF,TGTGCCAGTAGCGACAGTCACAATCAGCCCCAGCATTTT
NA,TRBJ2-2,TRBV12-3/TRBV12-4,TRBD2,CASSPPRGGPTGELFF,TGTGCCAGCAGTCCTCCTCGGGGAGGGCCCACCGGGGAGCTGTTTTTT
NA,TRBJ2-5,TRBV7-7,NA,CASSFSLRGSEETQYF,TGTGCTAGCAGCTTCAGTCTACGGGGGTCGGAGGAGACCCAGTACTTC
few,TRBJ1-5,TRBV18,NA,CASSPRASLYQPQHF,TGTGCCAGCTCACCCCGGGCATCTCTGTATCAGCCCCAGCATTTT
many,TRBJ2-7,TRBV5-1,TRBD1,CASSLEGQGADEQYF,TGCGCCAGCAGCTTGGAGGGACAGGGGGCTGATGAGCAGTACTTC
NA,TRBJ1-1,TRBV9,TRBD1,CASSGAQGARTEAFF,TGTGCCAGCAGCGGAGCACAGGGGGCGCGAACTGAAGCTTTCTTT
NA,TRBJ1-2,TRBV3-1,NA,CASSQSLGGYTF,TGTGCCAGCAGCCAATCGTTGGGGGGCTACACCTTC
NA,TRBJ2-5,TRBV20-1,TRBD2,CSVPGWSGVQETQYF,TGCAGTGTTCCCGGGTGGAGCGGGGTACAAGAGACCCAGTACTTC
few,TRBJ2-7,TRBV4-1,NA,CASSQERGGVFYEQYF,TGCGCCAGCAGCCAAGAGAGGGGGGGCGTATTCTACGAGCAGTACTTC
NA,TRBJ1-2,TRBV12-3/TRBV12-4,TRBD1,CASSFGTGRFYNYGYTF,TGTGCCAGCAGTTTTGGGACAGGGAGGTTTTATAACTATGGCTACACCTTC
NA,TRBJ1-1,TRBV20-1,NA,CSARDLGGGTEAFF,TGCAGTGCTAGAGATCTTGGGGGAGGGACTGAAGCTTTCTTT
many,TRBJ2-3,TRBV5-1,NA,CASSHRGLHTDTQYF,TGCGCCAGCAGCCACCGAGGGCTACACACAGATACGCAGTATTTT
few,TRBJ2-2,TRBV5-1,TRBD2,CASSFGGGPQTGELFF,TGCGCCAGCAGCTTCGGCGGGGGGCCCCAAACCGGGGAGCTGTTTTTT
few,TRBJ2-3,TRBV5-6,NA,CASSLEVAADTQYF,TGTGCCAGCAGTCTGGAGGTGGCGGCAGATACGCAGTATTTT
NA,TRBJ1-5,TRBV2,TRBD1,CASTATGGQQPQHF,TGTGCCAGCACCGCGACAGGGGGCCAGCAGCCCCAGCATTTT
NA,TRBJ1-2,TRBV19,NA,CASSLLTGWNGYTF,TGTGCCAGTAGCCTCTTAACAGGGTGGAATGGCTACACCTTC
NA,TRBJ1-4,TRBV3-1,NA,CASSHWPPGSRNEKLFF,TGTGCCAGCAGCCATTGGCCCCCAGGTTCGCGTAATGAAAAACTGTTTTTT